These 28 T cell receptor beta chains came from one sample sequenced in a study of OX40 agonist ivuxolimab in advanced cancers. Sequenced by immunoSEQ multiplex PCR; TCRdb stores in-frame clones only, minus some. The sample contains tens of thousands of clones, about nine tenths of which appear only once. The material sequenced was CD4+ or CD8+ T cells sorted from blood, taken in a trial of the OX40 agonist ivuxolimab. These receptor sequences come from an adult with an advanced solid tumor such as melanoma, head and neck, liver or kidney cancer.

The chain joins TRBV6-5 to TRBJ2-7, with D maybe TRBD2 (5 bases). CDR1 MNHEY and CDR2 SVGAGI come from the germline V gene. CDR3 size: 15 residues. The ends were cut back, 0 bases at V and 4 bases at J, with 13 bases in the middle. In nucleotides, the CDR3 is TGTGCCAGCAGTTACTCTAGCTTAGCGAATTACGAGCAGTACTTC. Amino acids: CASSYSSLANYEQYF.

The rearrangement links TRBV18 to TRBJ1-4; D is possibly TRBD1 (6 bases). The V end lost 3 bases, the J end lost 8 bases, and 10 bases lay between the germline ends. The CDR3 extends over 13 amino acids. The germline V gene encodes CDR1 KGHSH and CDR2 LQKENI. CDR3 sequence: CASSPRGGEKLFF. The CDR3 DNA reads TGTGCCAGCTCACCGAGAGGGGGGGAAAAACTGTTTTTT.

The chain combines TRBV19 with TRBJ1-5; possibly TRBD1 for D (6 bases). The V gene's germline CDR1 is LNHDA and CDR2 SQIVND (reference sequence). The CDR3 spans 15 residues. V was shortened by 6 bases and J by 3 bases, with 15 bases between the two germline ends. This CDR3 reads CASRLRGLDNQPQHF. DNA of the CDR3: TGTGCCAGTAGGCTCAGGGGACTGGACAATCAGCCCCAGCATTTT.

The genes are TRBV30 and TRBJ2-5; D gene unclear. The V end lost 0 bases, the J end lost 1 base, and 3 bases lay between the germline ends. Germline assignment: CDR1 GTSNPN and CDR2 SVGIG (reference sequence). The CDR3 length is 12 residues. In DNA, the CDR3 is TGTGCCTGGAGTGTAATCCAAGAGACCCAGTACTTC. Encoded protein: CAWSVIQETQYF. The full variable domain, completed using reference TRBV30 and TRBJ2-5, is SQTIHQWPATLVQPVGSPLSLECTVEGTSNPNLYWYRQAAGRGLQLLFYSVGIGQISSEVPQNLSASRPQDRQFILSSKKLLLSDSGFYLCAWSVIQETQYFGPGTRLLVL.

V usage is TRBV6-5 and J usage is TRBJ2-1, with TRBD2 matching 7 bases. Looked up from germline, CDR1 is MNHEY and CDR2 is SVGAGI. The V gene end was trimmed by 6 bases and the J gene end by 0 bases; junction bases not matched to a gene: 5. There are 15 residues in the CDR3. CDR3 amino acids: CASSSLAASYNEQFF. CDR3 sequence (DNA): TGTGCCAGCAGCTCGCTAGCGGCCTCCTACAATGAGCAGTTCTTC.

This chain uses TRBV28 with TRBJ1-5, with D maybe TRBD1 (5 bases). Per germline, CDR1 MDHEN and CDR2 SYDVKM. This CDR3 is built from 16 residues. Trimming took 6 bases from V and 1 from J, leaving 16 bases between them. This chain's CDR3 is CASSAPGGASNQPQHF. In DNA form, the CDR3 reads TGTGCCAGCAGCGCCCCGGGAGGGGCGAGCAATCAGCCCCAGCATTTT.

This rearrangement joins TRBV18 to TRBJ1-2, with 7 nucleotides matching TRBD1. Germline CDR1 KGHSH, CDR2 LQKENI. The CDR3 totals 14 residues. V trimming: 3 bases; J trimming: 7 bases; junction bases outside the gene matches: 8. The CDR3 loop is CASSPPGQASGYTF. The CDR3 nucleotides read TGTGCCAGCTCACCGCCCGGACAGGCGAGTGGCTACACCTTC.

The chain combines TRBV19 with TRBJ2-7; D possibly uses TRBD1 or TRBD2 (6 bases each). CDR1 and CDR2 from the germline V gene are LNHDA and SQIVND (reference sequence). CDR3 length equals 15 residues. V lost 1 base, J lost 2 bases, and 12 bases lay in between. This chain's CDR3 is CASSIAGGDTYEQYF. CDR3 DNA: TGTGCCAGTAGTATAGCCGGAGGGGACACCTACGAGCAGTACTTC. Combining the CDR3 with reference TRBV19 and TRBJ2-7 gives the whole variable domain DGGITQSPKYLFRKEGQNVTLSCEQNLNHDAMYWYRQDPGQGLRLIYYSQIVNDFQKGDIAEGYSVSREKKESFPLTVTSAQKNPTAFYLCASSIAGGDTYEQYFGPGTRLTVT.

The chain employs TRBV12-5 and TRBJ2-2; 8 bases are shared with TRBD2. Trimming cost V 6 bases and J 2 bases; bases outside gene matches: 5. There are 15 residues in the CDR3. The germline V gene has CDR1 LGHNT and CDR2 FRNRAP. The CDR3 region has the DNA TGTGCTAGTGGCGGGACTAGTATAAACACCGGGGAGCTGTTTTTT. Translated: CASGGTSINTGELFF.

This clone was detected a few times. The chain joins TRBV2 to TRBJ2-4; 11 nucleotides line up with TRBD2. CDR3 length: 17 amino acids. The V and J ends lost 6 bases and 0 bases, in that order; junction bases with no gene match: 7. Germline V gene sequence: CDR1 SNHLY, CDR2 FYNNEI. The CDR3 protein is CASRGLAEGIAKNIQYF. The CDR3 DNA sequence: TGTGCCAGCAGGGGACTAGCGGAGGGGATAGCCAAAAACATTCAGTACTTC.

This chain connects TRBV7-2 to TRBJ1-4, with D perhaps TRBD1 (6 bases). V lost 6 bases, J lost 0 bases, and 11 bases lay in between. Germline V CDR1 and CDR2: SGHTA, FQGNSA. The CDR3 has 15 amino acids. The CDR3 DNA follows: TGTGCCAGCAGTCGACAGGATACAACTAATGAAAAACTGTTTTTT. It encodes CASSRQDTTNEKLFF.

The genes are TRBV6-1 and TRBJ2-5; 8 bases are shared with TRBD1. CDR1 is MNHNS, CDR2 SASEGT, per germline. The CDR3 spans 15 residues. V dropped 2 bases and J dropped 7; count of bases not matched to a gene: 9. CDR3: CASSERQGASGTQYF. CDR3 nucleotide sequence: TGTGCCAGCAGTGAAAGGCAGGGGGCATCGGGGACCCAGTACTTC.

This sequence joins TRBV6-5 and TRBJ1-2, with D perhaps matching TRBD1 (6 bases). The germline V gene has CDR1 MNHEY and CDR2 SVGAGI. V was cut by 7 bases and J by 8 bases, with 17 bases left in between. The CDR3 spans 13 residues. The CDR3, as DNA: TGTGCCAGCACCAGGGGACCTATAAGGGGCTACACCTTC. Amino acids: CASTRGPIRGYTF.

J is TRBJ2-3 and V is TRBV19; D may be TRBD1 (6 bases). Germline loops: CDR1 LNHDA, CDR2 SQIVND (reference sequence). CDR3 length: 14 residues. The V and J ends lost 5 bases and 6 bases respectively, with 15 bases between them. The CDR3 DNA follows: TGTGCCAGTAGTCAAGGACAGTGGGGGGATACGCAGTATTTT. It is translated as CASSQGQWGDTQYF.

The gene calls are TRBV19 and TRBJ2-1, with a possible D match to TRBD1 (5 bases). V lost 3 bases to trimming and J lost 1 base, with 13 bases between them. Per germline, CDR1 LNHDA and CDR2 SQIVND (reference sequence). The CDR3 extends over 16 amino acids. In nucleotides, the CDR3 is TGTGCCAGTAGTATTACAGGTGTCGGATCCTACAATGAGCAGTTCTTC. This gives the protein CASSITGVGSYNEQFF.

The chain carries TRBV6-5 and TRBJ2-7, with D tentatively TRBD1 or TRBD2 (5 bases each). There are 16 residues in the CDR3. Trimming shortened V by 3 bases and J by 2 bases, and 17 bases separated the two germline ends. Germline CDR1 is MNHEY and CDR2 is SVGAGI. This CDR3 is CASSYILSGTPYEQYF. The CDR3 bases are TGTGCCAGCAGTTATATACTTTCCGGGACCCCCTACGAGCAGTACTTC.

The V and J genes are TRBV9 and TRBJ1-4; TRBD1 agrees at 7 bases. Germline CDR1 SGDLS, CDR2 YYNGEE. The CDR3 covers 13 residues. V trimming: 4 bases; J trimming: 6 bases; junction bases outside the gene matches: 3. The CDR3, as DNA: TGTGCCAGCAGCCGGGACAGCCATGAAAAACTGTTTTTT. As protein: CASSRDSHEKLFF.

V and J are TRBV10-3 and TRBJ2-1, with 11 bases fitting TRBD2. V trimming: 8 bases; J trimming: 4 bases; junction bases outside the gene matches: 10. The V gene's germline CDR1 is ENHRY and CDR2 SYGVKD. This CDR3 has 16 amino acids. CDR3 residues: CAIGNSGLAEYNEQFF. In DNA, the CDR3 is TGTGCCATCGGAAACTCGGGACTAGCGGAATACAATGAGCAGTTCTTC.

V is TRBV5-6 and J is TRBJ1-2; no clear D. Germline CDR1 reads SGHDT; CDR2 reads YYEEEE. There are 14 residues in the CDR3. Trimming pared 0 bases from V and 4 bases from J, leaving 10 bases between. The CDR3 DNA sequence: TGTGCCAGCAGCTTGGGGGCGGAGATCTATGGCTACACCTTC. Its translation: CASSLGAEIYGYTF.

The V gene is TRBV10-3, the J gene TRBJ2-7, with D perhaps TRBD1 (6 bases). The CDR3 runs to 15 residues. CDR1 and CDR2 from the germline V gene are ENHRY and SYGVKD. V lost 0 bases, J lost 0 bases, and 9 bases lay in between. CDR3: CAISESYRDSYEQYF. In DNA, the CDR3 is TGTGCCATCAGTGAGTCGTACAGGGACTCCTACGAGCAGTACTTC.

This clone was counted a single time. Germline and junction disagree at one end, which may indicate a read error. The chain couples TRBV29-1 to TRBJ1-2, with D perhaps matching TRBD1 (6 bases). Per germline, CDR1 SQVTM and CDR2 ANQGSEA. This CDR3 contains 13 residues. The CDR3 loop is CSVEGGPFYGYTF. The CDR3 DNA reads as TGCAGCGTAGAAGGGGGACCCTTCTATGGCTACACCTTC. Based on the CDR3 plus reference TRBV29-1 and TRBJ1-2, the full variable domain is SAVISQKPSRDICQRGTSLTIQCQVDSQVTMMFWYRQQPGQSLTLIATANQGSEATYESGFVIDKFPISRPNLTFSTLTVSNMSPEDSSIYLCSVEGGPFYGYTFGSGTRLTVV.

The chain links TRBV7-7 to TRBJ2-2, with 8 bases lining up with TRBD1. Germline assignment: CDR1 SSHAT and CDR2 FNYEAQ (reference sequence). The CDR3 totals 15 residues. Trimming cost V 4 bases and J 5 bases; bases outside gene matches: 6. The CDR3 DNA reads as TGTGCCAGCAGCTCGGCAGGGGGCACAACCGGGGAGCTGTTTTTT. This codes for CASSSAGGTTGELFF.

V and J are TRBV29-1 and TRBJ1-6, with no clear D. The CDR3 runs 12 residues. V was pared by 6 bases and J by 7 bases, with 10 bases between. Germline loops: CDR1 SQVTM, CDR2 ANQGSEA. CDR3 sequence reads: CSVSENNSPLHF. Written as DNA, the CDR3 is TGCAGCGTGTCTGAGAACAATTCACCCCTCCACTTT.

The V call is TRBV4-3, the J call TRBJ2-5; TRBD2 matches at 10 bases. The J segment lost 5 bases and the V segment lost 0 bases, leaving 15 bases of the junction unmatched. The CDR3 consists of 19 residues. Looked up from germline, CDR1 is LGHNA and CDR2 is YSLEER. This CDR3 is CASSQDRGGLAGDEETQYF. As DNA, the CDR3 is TGCGCCAGCAGCCAAGATCGGGGTGGGCTAGCGGGAGATGAGGAGACCCAGTACTTC.

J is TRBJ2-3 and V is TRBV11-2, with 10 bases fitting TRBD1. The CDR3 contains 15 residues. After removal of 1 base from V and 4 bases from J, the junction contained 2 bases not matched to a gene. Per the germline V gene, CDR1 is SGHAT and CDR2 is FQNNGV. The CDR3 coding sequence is TGTGCCAGCAGCTTAGGAGGACAGGGGGCAGATACGCAGTATTTT. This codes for CASSLGGQGADTQYF. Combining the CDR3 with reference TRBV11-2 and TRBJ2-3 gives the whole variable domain EAGVAQSPRYKIIEKRQSVAFWCNPISGHATLYWYQQILGQGPKLLIQFQNNGVVDDSQLPKDRFSAERLKGVDSTLKIQPAKLEDSAVYLCASSLGGQGADTQYFGPGTRLTVL.

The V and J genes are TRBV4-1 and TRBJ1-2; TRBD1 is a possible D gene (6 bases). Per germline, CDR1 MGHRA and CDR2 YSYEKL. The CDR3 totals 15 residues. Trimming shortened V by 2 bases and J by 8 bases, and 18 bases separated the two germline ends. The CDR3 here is CASSQSDRGDGGYTF. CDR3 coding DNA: TGCGCCAGCAGCCAATCTGATAGGGGGGATGGCGGCTACACCTTC.

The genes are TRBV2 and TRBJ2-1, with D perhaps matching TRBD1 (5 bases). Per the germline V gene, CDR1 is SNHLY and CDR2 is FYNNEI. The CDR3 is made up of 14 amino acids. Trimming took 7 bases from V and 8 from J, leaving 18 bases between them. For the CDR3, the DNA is TGTGCCAGCAACGAGGACAAGTTTGGCGATGAGCAGTTCTTC. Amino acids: CASNEDKFGDEQFF.

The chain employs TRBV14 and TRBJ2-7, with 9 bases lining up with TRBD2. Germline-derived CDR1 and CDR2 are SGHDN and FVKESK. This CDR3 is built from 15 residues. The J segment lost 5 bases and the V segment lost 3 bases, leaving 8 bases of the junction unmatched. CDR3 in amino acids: CASSQSFLAGNEQYF. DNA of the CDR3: TGTGCCAGCAGCCAGAGTTTTCTAGCGGGGAACGAGCAGTACTTC.